The source of this T cell receptor beta chain is a study of T cell responses to AZD1222 COVID-19 vaccine. Study overall: Second-dose timings of about 4 or about 12 weeks were pooled. Study outcomes and limitations: Regions 160-218 and 743-854 dominated among vaccine-associated CD4 TCRs spanning spike. The breadth and depth of Spike-specific TCRs increased once two AZD1222 doses had been given. Baseline serostatus was positive in only a handful of AZD1222 recipients.

The J segment lost 0 bases and the V segment lost 4 bases, leaving 4 bases of the junction unmatched. The germline V gene encodes CDR1 MDHEN and CDR2 SYDVKM. This CDR3 is 15 amino acids long. Data came from immunoSEQ multiplex PCR; TCRdb stores just in-frame clones and leaves some out. This table has approximately 120,000 clones, about 88% appearing once. As to this clone: The target antigen is unknown.

Sequenced material: peripheral blood, taken on day 0 of AZD1222 vaccination. The chain employs TRBV28 and TRBJ1-1, with 8 bases lining up with TRBD1. This receptor was taken from an adult in good health. This chain's CDR3 is CASSSLQGVNTEAFF. The CDR3 bases are TGTGCCAGCAGTTCCCTACAGGGGGTGAACACTGAAGCTTTCTTT.